The 15 T cell receptor beta chains below were found in one sample sequenced in a study of CD8 T cells in Susac syndrome. Random hexamers served to reverse transcribe roughly 0.5 to 1 ug RNA. TCRdb fed the immunoSEQ multiplex PCR reads into MiXCR, producing one record per CDR3 protein. The repertoire consists of around 200,000 distinct CDR3 sequences, with approximately 95% occurring once and the leading ten covering around 0.16%. Source material: CD8+ T cells from PBMCs. These receptors all come from a human donor with Susac syndrome.

In this sample, this clonotype turned up once. This chain joins TRBV15 and TRBJ1-4, with 7 bases that match TRBD1. The CDR3 sequence is 18 residues long. Germline trimming cut 0 bases from V and 6 bases from J; bases unmatched to any gene: 13. Germline assignment: CDR1 LNHNV and CDR2 YYDKDF (reference sequence). CDR3 nucleotides: TGTGCCACCAGCAGAGAGCGAGGGGGCATAGTTGGTGATGAAAAACTGTTTTTT. Protein: CATSRERGGIVGDEKLFF.

This chain uses TRBV4-1 with TRBJ2-1; 9 bases match TRBD1. Germline-derived CDR1 and CDR2 are MGHRA and YSYEKL. This CDR3 has 14 residues. Trimming took 0 bases from V and 8 from J; bases not matched to a gene: 2. The CDR3 DNA reads TGCGCCAGCAGCCAAGAAGACAGGGGGTATGAGCAGTTCTTC. Its translation is CASSQEDRGYEQFF.

This clonotype was seen only once. This chain connects TRBV6-6 to TRBJ2-7; the D is unclear. Germline assignment: CDR1 MNHNY and CDR2 SVGAGI (reference sequence). This CDR3 comprises 13 residues. The V gene lost 6 bases and the J gene lost 0 bases, with 9 bases spanning the gap. This CDR3 reads CASSPWPSYEQYF. The DNA for the CDR3 is TGTGCCAGCAGCCCCTGGCCCTCCTACGAGCAGTACTTC.

This rearrangement joins TRBV6-5 to TRBJ2-5, with 9 bases fitting TRBD2. The CDR3 consists of 16 residues. Germline CDR1 is MNHEY and CDR2 is SVGAGI. V lost 4 bases and J lost 2; bases outside the gene matches: 8. This chain's CDR3 is CASSSGGAGGQETQYF. CDR3 DNA: TGTGCCAGCAGTTCCGGTGGGGCGGGAGGGCAAGAGACCCAGTACTTC.

This chain uses TRBV3-1 with TRBJ2-3; D possibly uses TRBD1 or TRBD2 (5 bases each). V gave up 0 bases and J gave up 0 bases, with 7 bases separating them. The CDR3 is 15 amino acids. The germline CDR1 and CDR2 sequences are LGHDT and YNNKEL (reference sequence). As DNA, the CDR3 is TGTGCCAGCAGCCAAGATCGGGACAGCACAGATACGCAGTATTTT. Translation gives CASSQDRDSTDTQYF.

V usage is TRBV6-1 and J usage is TRBJ2-7, with 8 bases matching TRBD1. Germline-derived CDR1 and CDR2 are MNHNS and SASEGT. CDR3 length: 15 residues. V shed 2 bases and J 3 bases; nucleotides not matched to a gene: 6. The CDR3 is CASSERTGPFYEQYF. As DNA, the CDR3 is TGTGCCAGCAGTGAAAGGACAGGGCCGTTCTACGAGCAGTACTTC.

The chain recombines TRBV11-2 with TRBJ1-2, with D maybe TRBD1 (5 bases). CDR3 length: 13 amino acids. V gave up 3 bases and J gave up 5 bases, with 10 bases separating them. In germline, CDR1 is SGHAT, CDR2 FQNNGV. The CDR3 reads CASSLDGGYGYTF. The DNA for the CDR3 is TGTGCCAGCAGCTTGGACGGGGGATATGGCTACACCTTC.

The chain couples TRBV11-2 to TRBJ1-1; possible D gene TRBD1, 5 bases. Trimming removed 6 bases at V and 5 bases at J, with 10 bases between. The CDR3 runs 12 residues. Germline lookup yields CDR1 SGHAT and CDR2 FQNNGV. This chain's CDR3 is CASSRDGTEAFF. Written as DNA, the CDR3 is TGTGCCAGCAGTCGGGACGGGACTGAAGCTTTCTTT.

The J gene is TRBJ2-5, the V gene TRBV11-2, with a possible D match to TRBD2 (5 bases). The germline gives CDR1 SGHAT, CDR2 FQNNGV. V was trimmed by 3 bases and J by 4 bases, leaving 24 bases between them. The CDR3 sequence is 18 residues long. The CDR3 region is CASSLGSGVLTEGETQYF. CDR3 sequence (DNA): TGTGCCAGCAGCTTGGGTTCGGGCGTACTCACCGAGGGAGAGACCCAGTACTTC.

Worth noting for this clonotype: One end of the junction does not line up with germline, which may come from a read error. The genes are TRBV14 and TRBJ2-7, with D possibly being TRBD1 or TRBD2 (5 bases each). The germline V gene has CDR1 SGHDN and CDR2 FVKESK. The CDR3 covers 15 residues. CDR3 nucleotide sequence: TGCGCCAGCAGCCACGGCAGTGGGGACGGCTACGAGCAGTACTTC. This encodes CASSHGSGDGYEQYF.

The chain is built from TRBV30 and TRBJ2-2, with D unresolved. Trimming removed 2 bases at V and 5 bases at J, with 9 bases between. The V gene's germline CDR1 is GTSNPN and CDR2 SVGIG (reference sequence). CDR3 length: 13 amino acids. CDR3 coding DNA: TGTGCCTGGAGTTCTGACACGACCGGGGAGCTGTTTTTT. Amino acids: CAWSSDTTGELFF.

Here the CDR3 reads CSAGGGQNEQFF. CDR3 sequence (DNA): TGCAGCGCAGGAGGGGGCCAAAATGAGCAGTTCTTC. The gene calls are TRBV29-1 and TRBJ2-1; tentatively, D is TRBD1 (7 bases). The CDR3 totals 12 residues. V was trimmed by 7 bases and J by 7 bases, leaving 14 bases between them. Germline-derived CDR1 and CDR2 are SQVTM and ANQGSEA.

The V and J genes are TRBV30 and TRBJ2-1, with D possibly called TRBD1 or TRBD2 (5 bases each). Germline V lookup: CDR1 GTSNPN, CDR2 SVGIG (reference sequence). The V end was cut by 5 bases, the J end by 8 bases, with 16 bases between. There are 13 residues in the CDR3. CDR3 nucleotides: TGTGCCTGGGCCGGGGACCATGGGGATGAGCAGTTCTTC. This translates into CAWAGDHGDEQFF.

The CDR3 loop is CASSSPYTGARETQYF. CDR3 nucleotide sequence: TGTGCCAGCAGCAGCCCTTACACTGGGGCCAGGGAGACCCAGTACTTC. The chain employs TRBV3-1 and TRBJ2-5; D may be TRBD1 (5 bases). Germline V gene data show CDR1 as LGHDT and CDR2 as YNNKEL (reference sequence). The CDR3 has 16 residues. V lost 5 bases and J 5 bases, leaving 21 bases between the germline ends.

This chain joins TRBV9 and TRBJ2-1, with 7 bases that match TRBD1. Germline V gene sequence: CDR1 SGDLS, CDR2 YYNGEE. The J segment lost 10 bases and the V segment lost 2 bases, leaving 6 bases of the junction unmatched. CDR3 length: 13 residues. CDR3 amino acids: CASSVTGSREQFF. Written as DNA, the CDR3 is TGTGCCAGCAGCGTGACAGGGTCGAGGGAGCAGTTCTTC.